This entry concerns a single T cell receptor (beta chain). Generated by immunoSEQ multiplex PCR, the TCRdb table keeps only in-frame clones and is missing some. This sample has 40,000 to 50,000 clones, with about four fifths found just once. This entry belongs to a study of blood T cell repertoires in COVID-19. This clonotype was sampled from an elderly woman with acute or convalescent COVID-19. Sequenced input: peripheral blood.

The chain's CDR3 is CASSLAREGPIYF. CDR3 sequence (DNA): TGTGCCAGCAGTTTAGCGCGGGAGGGTCCCATATATTTT. The genes are TRBV12-3 or TRBV12-4 and TRBJ1-3, with D unclear. The CDR3 loop spans 13 amino acids. Between the trimmed V and J ends, which lost 0 bases and 11 bases, there was a span of 11 bases.